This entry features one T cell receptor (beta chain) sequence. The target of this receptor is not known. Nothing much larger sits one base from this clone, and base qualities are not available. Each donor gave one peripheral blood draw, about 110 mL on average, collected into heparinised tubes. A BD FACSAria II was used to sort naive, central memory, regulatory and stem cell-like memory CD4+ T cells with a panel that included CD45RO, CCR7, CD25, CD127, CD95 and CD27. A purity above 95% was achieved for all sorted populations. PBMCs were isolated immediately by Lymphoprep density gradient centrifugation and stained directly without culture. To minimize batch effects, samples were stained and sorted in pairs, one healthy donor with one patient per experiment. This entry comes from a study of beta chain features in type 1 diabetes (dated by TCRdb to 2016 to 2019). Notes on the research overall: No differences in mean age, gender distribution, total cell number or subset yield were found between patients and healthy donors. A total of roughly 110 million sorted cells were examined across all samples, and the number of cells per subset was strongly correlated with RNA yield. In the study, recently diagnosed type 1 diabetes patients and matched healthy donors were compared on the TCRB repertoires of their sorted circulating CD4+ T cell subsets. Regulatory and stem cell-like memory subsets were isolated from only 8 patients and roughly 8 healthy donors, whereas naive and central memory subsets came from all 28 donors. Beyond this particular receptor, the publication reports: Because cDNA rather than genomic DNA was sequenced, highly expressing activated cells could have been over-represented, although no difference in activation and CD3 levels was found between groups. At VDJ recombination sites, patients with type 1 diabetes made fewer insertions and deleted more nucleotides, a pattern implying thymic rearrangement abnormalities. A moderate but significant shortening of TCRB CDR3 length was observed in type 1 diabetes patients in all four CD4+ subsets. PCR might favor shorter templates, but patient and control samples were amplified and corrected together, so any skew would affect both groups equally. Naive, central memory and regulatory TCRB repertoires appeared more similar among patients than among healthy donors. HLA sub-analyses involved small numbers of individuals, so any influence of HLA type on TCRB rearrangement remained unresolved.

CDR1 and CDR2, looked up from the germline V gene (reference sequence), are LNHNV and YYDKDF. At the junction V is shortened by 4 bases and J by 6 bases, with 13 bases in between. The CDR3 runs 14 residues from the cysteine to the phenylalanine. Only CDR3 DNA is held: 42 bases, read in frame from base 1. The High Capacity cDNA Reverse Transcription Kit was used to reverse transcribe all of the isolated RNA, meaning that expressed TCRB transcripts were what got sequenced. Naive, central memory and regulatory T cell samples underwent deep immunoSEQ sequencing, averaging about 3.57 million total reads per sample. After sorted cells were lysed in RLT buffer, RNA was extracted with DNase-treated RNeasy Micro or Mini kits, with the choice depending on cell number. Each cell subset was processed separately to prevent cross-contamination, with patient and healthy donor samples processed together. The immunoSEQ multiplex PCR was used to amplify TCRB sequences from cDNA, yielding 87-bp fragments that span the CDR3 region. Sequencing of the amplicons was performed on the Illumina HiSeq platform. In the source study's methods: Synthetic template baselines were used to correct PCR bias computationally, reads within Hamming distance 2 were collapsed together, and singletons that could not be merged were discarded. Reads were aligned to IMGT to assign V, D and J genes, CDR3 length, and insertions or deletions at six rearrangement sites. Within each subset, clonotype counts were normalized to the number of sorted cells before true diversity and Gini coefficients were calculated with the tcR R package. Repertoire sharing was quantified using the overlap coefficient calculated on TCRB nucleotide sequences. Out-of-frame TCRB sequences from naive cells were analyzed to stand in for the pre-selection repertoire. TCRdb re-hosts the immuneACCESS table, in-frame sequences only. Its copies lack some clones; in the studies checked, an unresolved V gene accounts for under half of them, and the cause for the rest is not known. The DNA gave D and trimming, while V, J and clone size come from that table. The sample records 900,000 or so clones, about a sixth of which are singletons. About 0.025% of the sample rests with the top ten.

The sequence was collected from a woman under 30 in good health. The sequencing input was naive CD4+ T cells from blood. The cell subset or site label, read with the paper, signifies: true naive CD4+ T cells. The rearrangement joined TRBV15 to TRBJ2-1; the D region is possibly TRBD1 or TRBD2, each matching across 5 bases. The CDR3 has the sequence CATSNFPGLNEQFF. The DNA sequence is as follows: TGTGCCACCAGCAACTTTCCGGGGCTCAATGAGCAGTTCTTC.